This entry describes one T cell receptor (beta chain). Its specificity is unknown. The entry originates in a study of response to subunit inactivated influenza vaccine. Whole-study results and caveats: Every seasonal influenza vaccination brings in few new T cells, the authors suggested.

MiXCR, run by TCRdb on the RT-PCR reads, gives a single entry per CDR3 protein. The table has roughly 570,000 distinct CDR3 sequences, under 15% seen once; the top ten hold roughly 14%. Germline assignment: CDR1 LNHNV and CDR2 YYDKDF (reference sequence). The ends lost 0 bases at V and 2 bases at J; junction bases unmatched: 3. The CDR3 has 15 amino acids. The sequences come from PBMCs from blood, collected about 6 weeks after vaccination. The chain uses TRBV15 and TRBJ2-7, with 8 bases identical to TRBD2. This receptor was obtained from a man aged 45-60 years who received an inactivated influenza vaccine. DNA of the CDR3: TGTGCCACCAGCAGAGATCTCGGGGGGGCCTACGAGCAGTACTTC. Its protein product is CATSRDLGGAYEQYF. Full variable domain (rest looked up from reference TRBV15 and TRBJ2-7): DAMVIQNPRYQVTQFGKPVTLSCSQTLNHNVMYWYQQKSSQAPKLLFHYYDKDFNNEADTPDNFQSRRPNTSFCFLDIRSPGLGDTAMYLCATSRDLGGAYEQYFGPGTRLTVT.